This entry lists 15 T cell receptor beta chains sequenced from one sample in a study of response to subunit inactivated influenza vaccine. One entry per CDR3 protein results from TCRdb running MiXCR on the RT-PCR reads. The sample carries around 480,000 distinct CDR3 sequences, approximately 15% recorded once. The sequencing used CD4+ T cells sorted from PBMCs, collected less than 30 months after vaccination. Receptors originate from a man between 50 and 69 years old who received an inactivated influenza vaccine.

This clonotype was detected a few times. The chain uses TRBV20-1 and TRBJ1-1; D uncertain. Per germline, CDR1 DFQATT and CDR2 SNEGSKA (reference sequence). The CDR3 spans 13 residues. The V end was cut by 0 bases, the J end by 4 bases, with 9 bases between. The CDR3 sequence: CSARENRGTEAFF. The CDR3 DNA is TGCAGTGCTAGAGAGAATAGAGGCACTGAAGCTTTCTTT.

V usage is TRBV20-1 and J usage is TRBJ2-5, with 7 nucleotides matching TRBD1. This CDR3 has 16 amino acids. The junction had 18 bases not matched to a gene; V was cut back by 6 bases and J by 5 bases. The germline V gene has CDR1 DFQATT and CDR2 SNEGSKA (reference sequence). The CDR3 sequence is CSAQLSGIGGMETQYF. The CDR3 region has the DNA TGCAGTGCCCAATTATCCGGGATAGGGGGCATGGAGACCCAGTACTTC.

The V call is TRBV10-2, the J call TRBJ1-3, with D unclear. CDR1 is WSHSY, CDR2 SAAADI, per germline. The CDR3 length is 14 residues. V lost 3 bases to trimming and J lost 0 bases, with 6 bases between them. CDR3 sequence reads: CASSETASGNTIYF. The CDR3 bases are TGCGCCAGCAGTGAAACAGCCTCTGGAAACACCATATATTTT.

This clonotype has only a few counts. The chain carries TRBV3-1 and TRBJ1-1; D gene unclear. CDR1 LGHDT and CDR2 YNNKEL come from the germline V gene (reference sequence). The CDR3 length is 14 residues. Trimming left V 1 base short and J 0 bases short, with 6 bases between. CDR3 region: CASSQALVNTEAFF. In DNA form, the CDR3 reads TGTGCCAGCAGCCAAGCGCTGGTGAACACTGAAGCTTTCTTT.

This clonotype has only a few counts. One junction end disagrees with the germline gene, perhaps due to a read error. The chain recombines TRBV2 with TRBJ1-5; 7 nucleotides agree with TRBD1. The length of the CDR3 is 15 residues. Germline loops: CDR1 SNHLY, CDR2 FYNNEI. The CDR3 loop reads CASREDRAENQPQHF. The CDR3 coding sequence is TGTGCCAGCAGGGAAGACAGGGCGGAGAATCAGCCCCAGCATTTT.

The chain links TRBV18 to TRBJ2-7; TRBD2 matches at 8 bases. The CDR3 length is 16 residues. CDR1 and CDR2 (germline): KGHSH, LQKENI. Trimming took 2 bases from V and 0 from J; bases not matched to a gene: 6. CDR3 amino acids: CASSPSGGRSSYEQYF. The CDR3, as DNA: TGTGCCAGCTCACCAAGCGGGGGCCGAAGCTCCTACGAGCAGTACTTC.

The V call is TRBV7-2, the J call TRBJ2-7, with TRBD2 matching over 9 bases. With V trimmed by 2 bases and J by 4 bases, 6 bases remained unmatched. The V gene's germline CDR1 is SGHTA and CDR2 FQGNSA. This CDR3 is 15 amino acids long. The CDR3 DNA reads as TGTGCCAGCAGCTTACCGGGACTAGCTATGTACGAGCAGTACTTC. This encodes CASSLPGLAMYEQYF.

This clonotype has a handful of counts. The junction differs from germline at one of its ends, possibly a read error. Written as DNA, the CDR3 is TGCAGTGCTAGAGAAGGAGGACAGGGTAACTTC. Its protein product is CSAREGGQGNF. The rearrangement uses TRBV20-1 and TRBJ2-7, with 8 bases matching TRBD1. The CDR3 has 11 amino acids. The germline CDR1 and CDR2 sequences are DFQATT and SNEGSKA (reference sequence).

The chain employs TRBV10-3 and TRBJ2-1; 9 positions agree with TRBD1. CDR3 size: 15 residues. J gave up 9 bases and V 4 bases, and 10 bases lay outside the gene matches. The germline CDR1 and CDR2 sequences are ENHRY and SYGVKD. The CDR3 reads CAISVDGTGRGEQFF. In DNA, the CDR3 is TGTGCCATCAGTGTCGACGGGACAGGGAGGGGTGAGCAGTTCTTC.

This sequence joins TRBV10-2 and TRBJ1-2, with D uncertain. CDR3 length: 14 residues. Looked up from germline, CDR1 is WSHSY and CDR2 is SAAADI. Trimming pared 7 bases from V and 1 base from J, leaving 13 bases between. The CDR3 sequence: CASKGGGSNYGYTF. CDR3 DNA sequence: TGCGCCAGCAAGGGTGGCGGAAGTAACTATGGCTACACCTTC.

There are a few counts of this clonotype. This sequence joins TRBV2 and TRBJ2-3, with TRBD2 as a possible D gene (5 bases). CDR3 length equals 13 residues. V was clipped by 4 bases and J by 6 bases, with 11 bases between them. Germline V gives CDR1 SNHLY, CDR2 FYNNEI. CDR3 sequence: CASSGGAWDTQYF. In DNA form, the CDR3 reads TGTGCCAGCAGTGGGGGAGCGTGGGATACGCAGTATTTT.

The J gene is TRBJ2-1, the V gene TRBV10-3, with TRBD2 identical over 9 bases. Trimming removed 5 bases from V and 6 bases from J; junction bases left unmatched: 8. The CDR3 runs to 15 residues. The germline V gene encodes CDR1 ENHRY and CDR2 SYGVKD. The CDR3 sequence: CAISTASGKGNEQFF. CDR3 coding DNA: TGTGCCATCAGTACCGCTAGCGGGAAAGGCAATGAGCAGTTCTTC.

This clonotype was found many times. V and J are TRBV10-3 and TRBJ2-7; D gene uncertain. Germline V gene sequence: CDR1 ENHRY, CDR2 SYGVKD. The CDR3 totals 14 residues. V dropped 3 bases and J dropped 3 bases, with 12 bases sitting between them. The CDR3 here is CAISDGQKGYEQYF. CDR3 in DNA: TGTGCCATCAGTGATGGTCAGAAGGGCTACGAGCAGTACTTC.

This sequence joins TRBV4-2 and TRBJ2-1, with 12 bases aligning to TRBD2. CDR1 is LGHNA, CDR2 YNFKEQ, per germline. V dropped 0 bases and J dropped 7; count of bases not matched to a gene: 13. The CDR3 covers 19 residues. CDR3 loop: CASSQDFGLAGGLLNEQFF. For the CDR3, the DNA is TGTGCCAGCAGCCAAGACTTCGGGCTAGCGGGGGGGCTGTTGAATGAGCAGTTCTTC.

On this clonotype: Compared with germline, one end of the junction differs, possibly owing to a read error. This chain connects TRBV20-1 to TRBJ2-5; 7 nucleotides line up with TRBD2. The CDR3 sequence is 14 residues long. The germline gives CDR1 DFQATT, CDR2 SNEGSKA (reference sequence). CDR3 sequence: CRASGLTYQETQYF. CDR3 DNA: TGCAGAGCTAGCGGACTAACGTACCAAGAGACCCAGTACTTC.